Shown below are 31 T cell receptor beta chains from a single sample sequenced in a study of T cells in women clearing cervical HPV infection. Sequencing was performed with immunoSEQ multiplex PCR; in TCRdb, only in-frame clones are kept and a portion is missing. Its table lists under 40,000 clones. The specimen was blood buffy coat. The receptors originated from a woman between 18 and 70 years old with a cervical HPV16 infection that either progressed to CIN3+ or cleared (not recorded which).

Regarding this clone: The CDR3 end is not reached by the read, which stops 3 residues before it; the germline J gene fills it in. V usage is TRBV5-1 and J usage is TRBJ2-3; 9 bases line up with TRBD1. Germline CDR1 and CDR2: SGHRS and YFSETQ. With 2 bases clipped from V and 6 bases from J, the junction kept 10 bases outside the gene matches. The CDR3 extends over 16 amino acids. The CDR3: CASSLGVQGAADTQYF. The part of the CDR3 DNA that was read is TGCGCCAGCAGCTTAGGGGTACAGGGGGCGGCGGATACG. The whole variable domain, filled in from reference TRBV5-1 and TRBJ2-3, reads KAGVTQTPRYLIKTRGQQVTLSCSPISGHRSVSWYQQTPGQGLQFLFEYFSETQRNKGNFPGRFSGRQFSNSRSEMNVSTLELGDSALYLCASSLGVQGAADTQYFGPGTRLTVL.

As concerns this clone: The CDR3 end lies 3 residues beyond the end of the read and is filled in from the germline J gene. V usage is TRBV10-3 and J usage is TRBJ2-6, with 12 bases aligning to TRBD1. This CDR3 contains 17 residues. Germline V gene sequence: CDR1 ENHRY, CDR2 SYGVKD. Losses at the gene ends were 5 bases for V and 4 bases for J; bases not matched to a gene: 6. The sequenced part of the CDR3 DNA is TGTGCCATCAGTTCCCGGGACAGGGGGCCAGGGGCCAACGTC. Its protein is CAISSRDRGPGANV. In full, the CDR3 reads CAISSRDRGPGANVLTF.

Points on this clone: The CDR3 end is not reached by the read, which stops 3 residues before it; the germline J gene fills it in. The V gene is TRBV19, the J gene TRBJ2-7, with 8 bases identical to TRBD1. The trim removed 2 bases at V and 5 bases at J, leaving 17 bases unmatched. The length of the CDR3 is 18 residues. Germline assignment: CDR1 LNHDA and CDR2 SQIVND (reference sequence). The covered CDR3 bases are TGTGCCAGTAGTATAACCCTCTCAACAGGGGGGCTCTTCCACGAG. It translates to CASSITLSTGGLFHE. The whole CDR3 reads CASSITLSTGGLFHEQYF.

This CDR3 is CASTTAGVVETQYF. The part of the CDR3 DNA that was read is TGTGCCAGCACTACGGCCGGGGTGGTGGAGACC. V usage is TRBV2 and J usage is TRBJ2-5, with D tentatively TRBD2 (5 bases). The CDR3 is cut off 3 residues early in the read; its end comes from the germline J gene. Germline values: CDR1 SNHLY, CDR2 FYNNEI. V shed 7 bases and J shed 5 bases, with 17 bases lying between them. This CDR3 contains 14 residues.

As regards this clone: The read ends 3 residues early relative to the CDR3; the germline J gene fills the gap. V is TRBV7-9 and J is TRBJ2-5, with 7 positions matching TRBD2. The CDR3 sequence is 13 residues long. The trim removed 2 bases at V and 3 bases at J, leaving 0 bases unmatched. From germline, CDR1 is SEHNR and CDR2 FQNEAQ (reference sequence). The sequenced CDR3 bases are TGTGCCAGCAGCTTACTAGCGGAAGAGACC. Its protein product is CASSLLAEET. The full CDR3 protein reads CASSLLAEETQYF. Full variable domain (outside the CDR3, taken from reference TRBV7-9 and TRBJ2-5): DTGVSQNPRHKITKRGQNVTFRCDPISEHNRLYWYRQTLGQGPEFLTYFQNEAQLEKSRLLSDRFSAERPKGSFSTLEIQRTEQGDSAMYLCASSLLAEETQYFGPGTRLLVL.

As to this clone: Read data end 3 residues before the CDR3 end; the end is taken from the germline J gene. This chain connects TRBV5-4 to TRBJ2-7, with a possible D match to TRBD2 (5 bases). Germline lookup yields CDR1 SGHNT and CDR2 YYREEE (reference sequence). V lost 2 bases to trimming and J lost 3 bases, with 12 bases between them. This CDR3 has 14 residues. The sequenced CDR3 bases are TGTGCCAGCAGCTTAACGGGTGGAGGCTACGAG. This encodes CASSLTGGGYE. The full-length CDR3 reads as CASSLTGGGYEQYF.

The DNA read from the CDR3 is TGTGCCAGCAGTGTCGGGACAGGGGACTATGGC. It is translated as CASSVGTGDYG. The entire CDR3 protein is CASSVGTGDYGYTF. This sequence joins TRBV28 and TRBJ1-2; 10 nucleotides match TRBD1. From the germline J gene comes the end of the CDR3, since the read stops 3 residues before it. The germline gives CDR1 MDHEN, CDR2 SYDVKM. The CDR3 is 14 amino acids. The ends lost 5 bases at V and 3 bases at J; junction bases unmatched: 3.

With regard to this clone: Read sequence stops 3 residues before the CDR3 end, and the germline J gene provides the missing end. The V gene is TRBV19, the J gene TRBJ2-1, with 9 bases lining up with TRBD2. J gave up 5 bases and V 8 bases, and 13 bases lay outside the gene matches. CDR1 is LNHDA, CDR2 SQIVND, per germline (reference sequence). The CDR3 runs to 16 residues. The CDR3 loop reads CASARSGGTPNNEQFF. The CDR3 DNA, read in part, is TGTGCCAGTGCTAGGAGCGGGGGGACCCCCAACAATGAG.

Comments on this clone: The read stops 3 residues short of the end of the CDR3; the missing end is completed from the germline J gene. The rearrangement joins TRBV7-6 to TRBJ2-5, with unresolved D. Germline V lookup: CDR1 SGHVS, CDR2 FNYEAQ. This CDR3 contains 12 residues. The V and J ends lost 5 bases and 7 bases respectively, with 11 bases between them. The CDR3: CASSHSMGTQYF. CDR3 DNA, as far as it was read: TGTGCCAGCAGCCATAGCATGGGGACC.

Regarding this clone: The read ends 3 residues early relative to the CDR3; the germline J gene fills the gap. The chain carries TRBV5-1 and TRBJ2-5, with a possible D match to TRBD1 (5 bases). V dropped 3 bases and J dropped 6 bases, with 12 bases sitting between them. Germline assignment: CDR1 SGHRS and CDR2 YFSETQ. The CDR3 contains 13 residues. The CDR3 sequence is CASSSQGEQTQYF. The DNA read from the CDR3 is TGCGCCAGCAGCTCCCAGGGTGAGCAGACC.

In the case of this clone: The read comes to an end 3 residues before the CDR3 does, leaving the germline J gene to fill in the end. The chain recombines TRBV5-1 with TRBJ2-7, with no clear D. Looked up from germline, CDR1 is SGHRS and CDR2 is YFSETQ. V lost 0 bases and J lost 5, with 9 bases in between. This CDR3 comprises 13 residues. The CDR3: CASSLEGSHEQYF. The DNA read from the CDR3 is TGCGCCAGCAGCTTGGAAGGTTCCCACGAG.

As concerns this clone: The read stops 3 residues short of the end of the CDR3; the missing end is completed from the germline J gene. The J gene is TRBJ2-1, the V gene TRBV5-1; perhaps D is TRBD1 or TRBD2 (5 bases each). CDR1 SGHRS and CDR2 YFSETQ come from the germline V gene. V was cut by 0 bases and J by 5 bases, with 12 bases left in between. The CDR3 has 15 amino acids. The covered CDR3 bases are TGCGCCAGCAGCTTGGTAGGGCGAGGGGACAATGAG. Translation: CASSLVGRGDNE. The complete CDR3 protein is CASSLVGRGDNEQFF.

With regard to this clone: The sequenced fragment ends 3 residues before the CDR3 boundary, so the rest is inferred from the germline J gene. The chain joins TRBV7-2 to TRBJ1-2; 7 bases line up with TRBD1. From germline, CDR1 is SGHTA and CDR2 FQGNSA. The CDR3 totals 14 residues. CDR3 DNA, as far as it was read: TGTGCCAGCAGCTTAGAACCCAGGGGACAGGGC. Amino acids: CASSLEPRGQG. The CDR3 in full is CASSLEPRGQGYTF.

Incomplete CDR3 DNA: TGCAGTGCCGAAGGAGATAGCGGGAGGTTGGGCAATGAG. It translates to CSAEGDSGRLGNE. The whole CDR3 sequence reads CSAEGDSGRLGNEQFF. This chain uses TRBV20-1 with TRBJ2-1, with TRBD2 identical over 10 bases. Read coverage stops 3 residues before the CDR3 terminus; the germline J gene supplies the remainder. The V gene's germline CDR1 is DFQATT and CDR2 SNEGSKA (reference sequence). After removal of 6 bases from V and 6 bases from J, the junction contained 14 bases not matched to a gene. CDR3 size: 16 residues.

CDR3 sequence reads: CASSLYQGGTDTQYF. CDR3 bases read: TGCGCCAGCAGTCTTTACCAGGGTGGCACAGATACG. J is TRBJ2-3 and V is TRBV5-1; D perhaps matches TRBD1 (5 bases). From the germline J gene comes the end of the CDR3, since the read stops 3 residues before it. This CDR3 comprises 15 residues. V was trimmed by 5 bases and J by 1 base, leaving 14 bases between them. Germline CDR1 reads SGHRS; CDR2 reads YFSETQ.

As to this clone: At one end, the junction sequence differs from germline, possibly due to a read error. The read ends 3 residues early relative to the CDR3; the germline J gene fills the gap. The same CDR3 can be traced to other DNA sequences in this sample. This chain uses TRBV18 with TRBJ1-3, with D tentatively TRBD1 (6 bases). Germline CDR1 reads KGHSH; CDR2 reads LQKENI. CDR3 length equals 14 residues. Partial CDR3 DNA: TGTGCCAGCCACCACGGGGGGACAAGAAACACA. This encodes CASHHGGTRNT. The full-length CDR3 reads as CASHHGGTRNTIYF. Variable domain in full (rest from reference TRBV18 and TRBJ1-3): NAGVMQNPRHLVRRRGQEARLRCSPMKGHSHVYWYRQLPEEGLKFMVYLQKENIIDESGMPKERFSAEFPKEGPSILRIQQVVRGDSAAYFCASHHGGTRNTIYFGEGSWLTVV.

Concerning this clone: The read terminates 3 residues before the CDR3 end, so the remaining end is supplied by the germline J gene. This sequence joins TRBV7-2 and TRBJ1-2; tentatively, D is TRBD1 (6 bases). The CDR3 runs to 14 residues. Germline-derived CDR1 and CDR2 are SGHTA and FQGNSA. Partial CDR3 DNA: TGTGCCACCGCGCGGACAGCAAGCTCCTACGAC. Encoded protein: CATARTASSYD. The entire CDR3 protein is CATARTASSYDYTF.

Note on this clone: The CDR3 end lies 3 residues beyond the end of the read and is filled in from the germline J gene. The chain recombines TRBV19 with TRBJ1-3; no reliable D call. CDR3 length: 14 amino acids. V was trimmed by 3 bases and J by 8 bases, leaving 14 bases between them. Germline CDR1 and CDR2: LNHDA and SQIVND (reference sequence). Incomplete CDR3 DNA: TGTGCCAGTAGTATGAATCATGCGGCGGACACC. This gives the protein CASSMNHAADT. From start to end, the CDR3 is CASSMNHAADTIYF.

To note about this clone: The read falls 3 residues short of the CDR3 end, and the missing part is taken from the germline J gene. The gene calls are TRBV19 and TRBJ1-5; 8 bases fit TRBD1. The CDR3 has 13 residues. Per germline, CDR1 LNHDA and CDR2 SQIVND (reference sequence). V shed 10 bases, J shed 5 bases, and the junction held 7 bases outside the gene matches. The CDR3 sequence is CATSQDRDQPQHF. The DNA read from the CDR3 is TGTGCCACCTCCCAGGACAGGGATCAGCCC.

Incomplete CDR3 DNA: TGTGCCAGTAGCAGGGGCGGTTCTTACGAG. It translates to CASSRGGSYE. The whole CDR3 sequence reads CASSRGGSYEQYF. This rearrangement joins TRBV28 to TRBJ2-7; D perhaps matches TRBD1 (6 bases). The read ends 3 residues before the CDR3 terminus; that terminus is restored from the germline J gene. The CDR3 is 13 residues long. Trimming cost V 9 bases and J 4 bases, with 16 bases left between them. CDR1 is MDHEN and CDR2 is SYDVKM in the germline V gene. Using reference TRBV28 and TRBJ2-7 for the parts outside the CDR3, the full variable domain is DVKVTQSSRYLVKRTGEKVFLECVQDMDHENMFWYRQDPGLGLRLIYFSYDVKMKEKGDIPEGYSVSREKKERFSLILESASTNQTSMYLCASSRGGSYEQYFGPGTRLTVT.

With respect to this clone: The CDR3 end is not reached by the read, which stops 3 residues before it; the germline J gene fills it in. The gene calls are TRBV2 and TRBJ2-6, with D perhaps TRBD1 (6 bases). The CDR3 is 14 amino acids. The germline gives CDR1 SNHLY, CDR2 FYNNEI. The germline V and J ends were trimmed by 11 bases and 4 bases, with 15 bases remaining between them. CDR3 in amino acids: CAGKDRTGANVLTF. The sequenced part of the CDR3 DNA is TGTGCCGGGAAAGACAGGACCGGGGCCAACGTC.

CDR3 region: CASRRGDFNQPQHF. The sequenced CDR3 bases are TGCGCCAGCAGACGAGGGGACTTCAATCAGCCC. This chain joins TRBV5-1 and TRBJ1-5, with D possibly TRBD1 on 5 matching bases. The missing CDR3 end, 3 residues past where the read stops, is filled in from the germline J gene. V lost 5 bases, J lost 3 bases, and 12 bases lay in between. The germline gives CDR1 SGHRS, CDR2 YFSETQ. There are 14 residues in the CDR3. Variable domain in full (rest from reference TRBV5-1 and TRBJ1-5): KAGVTQTPRYLIKTRGQQVTLSCSPISGHRSVSWYQQTPGQGLQFLFEYFSETQRNKGNFPGRFSGRQFSNSRSEMNVSTLELGDSALYLCASRRGDFNQPQHFGDGTRLSIL.

Here the CDR3 reads CASSLDSPYNSPLHF. The sequenced part of the CDR3 DNA is TGCGCCAGCAGCTTGGACAGCCCCTATAATTCACCC. V usage is TRBV5-1 and J usage is TRBJ1-6, with no clear D. The read ends 3 residues early relative to the CDR3; the germline J gene fills the gap. The CDR3 totals 15 residues. The germline V gene has CDR1 SGHRS and CDR2 YFSETQ. V dropped 0 bases and J dropped 2 bases, with 6 bases sitting between them.

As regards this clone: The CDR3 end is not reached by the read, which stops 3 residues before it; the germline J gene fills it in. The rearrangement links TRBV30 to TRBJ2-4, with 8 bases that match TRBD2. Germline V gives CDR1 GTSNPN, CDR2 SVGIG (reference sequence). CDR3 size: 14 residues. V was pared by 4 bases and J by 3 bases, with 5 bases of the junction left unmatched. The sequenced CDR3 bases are TGTGCCTGGAAACCGGCGGGAGGCAAAAACATT. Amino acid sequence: CAWKPAGGKNI. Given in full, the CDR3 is CAWKPAGGKNIQYF.

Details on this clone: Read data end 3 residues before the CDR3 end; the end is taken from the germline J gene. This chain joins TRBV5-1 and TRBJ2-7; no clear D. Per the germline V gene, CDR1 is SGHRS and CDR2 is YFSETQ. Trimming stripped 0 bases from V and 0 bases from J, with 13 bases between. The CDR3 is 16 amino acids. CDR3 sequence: CASSLGRGYSSYEQYF. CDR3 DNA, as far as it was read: TGCGCCAGCAGCTTGGGGCGCGGATATAGCTCCTACGAG.

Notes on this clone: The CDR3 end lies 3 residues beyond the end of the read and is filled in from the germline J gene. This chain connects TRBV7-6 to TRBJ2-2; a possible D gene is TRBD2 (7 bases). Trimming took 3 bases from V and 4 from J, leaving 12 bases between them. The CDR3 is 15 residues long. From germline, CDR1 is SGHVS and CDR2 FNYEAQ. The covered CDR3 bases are TGTGCCAGCAGCTTCGGGGGGCAGCCCACCGGGGAG. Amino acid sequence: CASSFGGQPTGE. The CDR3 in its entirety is CASSFGGQPTGELFF.

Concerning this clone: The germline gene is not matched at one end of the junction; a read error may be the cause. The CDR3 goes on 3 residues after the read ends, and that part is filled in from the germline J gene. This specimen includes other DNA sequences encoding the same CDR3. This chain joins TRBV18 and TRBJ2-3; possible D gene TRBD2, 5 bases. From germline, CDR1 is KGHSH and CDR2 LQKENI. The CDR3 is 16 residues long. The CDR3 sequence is CASSPSSSGGTDTQYF. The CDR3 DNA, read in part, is TGTGCCAGCTCACCATCTTCCAGCGGAGGCACGGATACG.

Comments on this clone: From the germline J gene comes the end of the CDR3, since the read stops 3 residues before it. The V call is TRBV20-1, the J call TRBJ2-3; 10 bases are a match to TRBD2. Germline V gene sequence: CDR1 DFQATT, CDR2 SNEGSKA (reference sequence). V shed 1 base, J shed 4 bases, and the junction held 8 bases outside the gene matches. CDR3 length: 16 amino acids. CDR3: CSARGRTSGAPDTQYF. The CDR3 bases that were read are TGCAGTGCTAGAGGCCGAACTAGCGGGGCCCCAGATACG.

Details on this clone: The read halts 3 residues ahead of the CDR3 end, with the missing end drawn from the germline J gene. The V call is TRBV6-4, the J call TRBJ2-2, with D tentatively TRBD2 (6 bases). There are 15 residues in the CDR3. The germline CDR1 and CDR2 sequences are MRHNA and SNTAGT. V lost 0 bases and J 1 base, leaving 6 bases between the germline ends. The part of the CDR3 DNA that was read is TGTGCCAGCAGTGACTCGGGGGGGAACACCGGGGAG. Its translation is CASSDSGGNTGE. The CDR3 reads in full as CASSDSGGNTGELFF.

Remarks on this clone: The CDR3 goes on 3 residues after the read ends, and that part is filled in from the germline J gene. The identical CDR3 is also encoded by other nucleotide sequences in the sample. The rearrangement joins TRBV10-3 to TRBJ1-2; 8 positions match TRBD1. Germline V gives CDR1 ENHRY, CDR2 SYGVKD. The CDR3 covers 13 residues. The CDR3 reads CAISPLTGVGYTF. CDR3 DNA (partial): TGTGCCATCAGTCCCCTGACAGGGGTAGGT.

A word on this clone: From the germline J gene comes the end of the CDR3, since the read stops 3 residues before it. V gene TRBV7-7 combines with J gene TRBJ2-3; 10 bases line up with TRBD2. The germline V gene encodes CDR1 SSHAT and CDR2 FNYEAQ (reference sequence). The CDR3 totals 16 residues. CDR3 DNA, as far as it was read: TGTGCCAGCAGCTTCTCTAGCGGGAGATGGGACGGGACG. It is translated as CASSFSSGRWDGT. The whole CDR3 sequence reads CASSFSSGRWDGTQYF.